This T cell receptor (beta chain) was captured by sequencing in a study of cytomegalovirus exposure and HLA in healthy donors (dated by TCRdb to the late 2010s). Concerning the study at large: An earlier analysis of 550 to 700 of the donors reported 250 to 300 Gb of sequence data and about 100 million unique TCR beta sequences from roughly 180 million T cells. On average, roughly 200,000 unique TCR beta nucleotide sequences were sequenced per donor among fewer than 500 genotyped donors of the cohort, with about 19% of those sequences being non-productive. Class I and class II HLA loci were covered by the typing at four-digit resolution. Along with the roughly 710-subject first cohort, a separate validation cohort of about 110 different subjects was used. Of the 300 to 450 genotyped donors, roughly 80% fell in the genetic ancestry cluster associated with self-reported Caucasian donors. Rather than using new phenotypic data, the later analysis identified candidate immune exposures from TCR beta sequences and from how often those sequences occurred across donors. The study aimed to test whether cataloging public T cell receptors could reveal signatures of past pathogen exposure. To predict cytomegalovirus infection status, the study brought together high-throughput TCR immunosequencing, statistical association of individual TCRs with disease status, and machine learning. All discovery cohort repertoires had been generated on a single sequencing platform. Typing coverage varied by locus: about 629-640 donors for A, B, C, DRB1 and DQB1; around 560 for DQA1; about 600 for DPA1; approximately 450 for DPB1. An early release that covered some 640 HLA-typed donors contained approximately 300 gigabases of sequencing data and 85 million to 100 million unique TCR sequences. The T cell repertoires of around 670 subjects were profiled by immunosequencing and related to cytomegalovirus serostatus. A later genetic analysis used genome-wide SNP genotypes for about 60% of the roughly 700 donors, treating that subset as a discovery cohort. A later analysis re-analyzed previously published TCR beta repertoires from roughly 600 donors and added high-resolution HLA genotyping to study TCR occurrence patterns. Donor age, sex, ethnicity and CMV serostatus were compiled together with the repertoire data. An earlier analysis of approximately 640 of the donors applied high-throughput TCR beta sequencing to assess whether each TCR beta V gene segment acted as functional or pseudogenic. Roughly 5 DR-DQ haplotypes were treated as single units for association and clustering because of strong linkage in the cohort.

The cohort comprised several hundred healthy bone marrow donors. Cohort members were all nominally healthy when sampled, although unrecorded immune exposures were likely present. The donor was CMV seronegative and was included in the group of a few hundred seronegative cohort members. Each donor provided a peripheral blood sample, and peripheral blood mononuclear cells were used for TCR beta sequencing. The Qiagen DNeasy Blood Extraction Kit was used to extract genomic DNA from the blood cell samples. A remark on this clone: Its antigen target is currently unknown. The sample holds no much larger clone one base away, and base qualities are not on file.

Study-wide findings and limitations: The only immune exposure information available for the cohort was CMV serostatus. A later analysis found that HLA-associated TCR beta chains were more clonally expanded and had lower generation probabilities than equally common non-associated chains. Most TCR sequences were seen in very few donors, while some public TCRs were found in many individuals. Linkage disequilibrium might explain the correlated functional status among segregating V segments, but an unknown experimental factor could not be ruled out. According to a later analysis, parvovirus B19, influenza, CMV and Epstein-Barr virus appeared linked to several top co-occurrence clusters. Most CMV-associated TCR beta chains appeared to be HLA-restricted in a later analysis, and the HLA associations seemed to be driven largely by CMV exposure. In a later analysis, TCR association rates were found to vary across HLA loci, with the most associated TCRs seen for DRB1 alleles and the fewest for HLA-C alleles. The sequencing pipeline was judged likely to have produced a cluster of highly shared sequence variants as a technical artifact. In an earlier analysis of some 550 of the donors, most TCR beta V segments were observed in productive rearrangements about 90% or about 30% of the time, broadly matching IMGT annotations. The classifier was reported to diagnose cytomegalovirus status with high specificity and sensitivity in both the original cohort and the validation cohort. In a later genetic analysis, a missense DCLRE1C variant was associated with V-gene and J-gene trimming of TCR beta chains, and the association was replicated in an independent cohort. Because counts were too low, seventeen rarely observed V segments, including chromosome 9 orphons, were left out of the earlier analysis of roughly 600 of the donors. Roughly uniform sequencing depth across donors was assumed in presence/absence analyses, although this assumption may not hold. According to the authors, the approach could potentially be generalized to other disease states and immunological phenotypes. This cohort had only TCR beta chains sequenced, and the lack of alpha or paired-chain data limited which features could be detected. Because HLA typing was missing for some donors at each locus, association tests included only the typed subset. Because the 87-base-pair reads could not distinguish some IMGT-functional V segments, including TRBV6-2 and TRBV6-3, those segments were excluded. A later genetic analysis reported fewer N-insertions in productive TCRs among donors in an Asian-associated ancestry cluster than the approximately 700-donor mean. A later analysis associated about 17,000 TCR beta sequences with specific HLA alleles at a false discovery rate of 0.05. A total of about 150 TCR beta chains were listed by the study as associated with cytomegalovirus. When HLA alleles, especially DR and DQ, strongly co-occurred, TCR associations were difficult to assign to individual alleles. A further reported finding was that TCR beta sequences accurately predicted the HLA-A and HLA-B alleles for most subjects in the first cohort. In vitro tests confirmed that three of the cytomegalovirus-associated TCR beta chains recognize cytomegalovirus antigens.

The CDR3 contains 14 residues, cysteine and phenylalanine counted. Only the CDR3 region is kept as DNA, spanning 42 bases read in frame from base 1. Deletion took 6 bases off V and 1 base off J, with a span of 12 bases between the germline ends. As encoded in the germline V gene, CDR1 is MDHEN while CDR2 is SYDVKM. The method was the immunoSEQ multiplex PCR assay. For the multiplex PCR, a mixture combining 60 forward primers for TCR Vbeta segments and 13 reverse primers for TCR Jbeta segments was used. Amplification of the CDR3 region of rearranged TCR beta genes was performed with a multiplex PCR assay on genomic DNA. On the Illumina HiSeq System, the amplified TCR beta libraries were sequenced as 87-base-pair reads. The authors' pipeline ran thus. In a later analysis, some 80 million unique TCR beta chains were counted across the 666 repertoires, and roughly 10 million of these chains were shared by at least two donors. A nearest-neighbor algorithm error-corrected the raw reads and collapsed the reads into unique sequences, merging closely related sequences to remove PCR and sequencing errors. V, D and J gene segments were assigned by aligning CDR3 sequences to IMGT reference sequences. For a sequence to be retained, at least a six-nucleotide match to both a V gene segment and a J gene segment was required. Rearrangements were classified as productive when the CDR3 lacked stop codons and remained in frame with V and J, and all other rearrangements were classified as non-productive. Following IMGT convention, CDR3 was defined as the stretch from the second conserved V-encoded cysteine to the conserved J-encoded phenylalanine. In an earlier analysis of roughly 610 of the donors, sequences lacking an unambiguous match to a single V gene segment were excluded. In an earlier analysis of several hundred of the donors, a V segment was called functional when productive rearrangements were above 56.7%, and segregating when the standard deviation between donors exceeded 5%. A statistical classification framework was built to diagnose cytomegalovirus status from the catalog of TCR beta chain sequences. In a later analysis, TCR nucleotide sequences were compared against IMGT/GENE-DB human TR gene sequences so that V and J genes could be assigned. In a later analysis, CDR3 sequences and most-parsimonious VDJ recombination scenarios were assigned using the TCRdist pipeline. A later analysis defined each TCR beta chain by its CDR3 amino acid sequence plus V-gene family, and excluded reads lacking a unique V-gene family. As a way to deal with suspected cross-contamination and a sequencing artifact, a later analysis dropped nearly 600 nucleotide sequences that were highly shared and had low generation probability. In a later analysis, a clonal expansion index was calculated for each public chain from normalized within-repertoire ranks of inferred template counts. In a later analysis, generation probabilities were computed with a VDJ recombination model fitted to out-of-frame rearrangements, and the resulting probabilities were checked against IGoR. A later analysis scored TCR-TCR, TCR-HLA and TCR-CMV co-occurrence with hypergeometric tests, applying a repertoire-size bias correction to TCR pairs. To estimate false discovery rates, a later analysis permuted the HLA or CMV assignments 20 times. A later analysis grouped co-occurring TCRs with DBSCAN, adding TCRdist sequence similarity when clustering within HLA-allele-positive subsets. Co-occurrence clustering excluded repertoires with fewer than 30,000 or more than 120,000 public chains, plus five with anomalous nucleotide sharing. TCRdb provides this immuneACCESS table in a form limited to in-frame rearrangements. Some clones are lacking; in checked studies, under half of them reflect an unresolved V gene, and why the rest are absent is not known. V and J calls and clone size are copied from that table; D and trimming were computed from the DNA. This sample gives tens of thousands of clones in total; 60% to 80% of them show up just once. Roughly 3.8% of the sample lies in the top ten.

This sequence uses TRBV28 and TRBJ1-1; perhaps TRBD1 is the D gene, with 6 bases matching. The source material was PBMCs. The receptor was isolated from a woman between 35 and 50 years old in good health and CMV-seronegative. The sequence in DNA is TGTGCCAGCAGGGGGACACCCCAGAACACTGAAGCTTTCTTT. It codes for CASRGTPQNTEAFF.